Detailed here is one T cell receptor beta chain. Primers included in the PCR were 60 Vbeta and 13 Jbeta primers. Sequenced by immunoSEQ multiplex PCR; TCRdb stores in-frame clones only, minus some. The data contain more than 140,000 clones, about 80% of them singletons. There are 15 residues in the CDR3. Germline CDR1 is GTSNPN and CDR2 is SVGIG (reference sequence). The V and J ends lost 2 bases and 4 bases, in that order; junction bases with no gene match: 3. This entry is derived from a study of cytomegalovirus exposure and HLA in healthy donors. Sequencing input: PBMCs. This receptor was taken from a male donor in good health and CMV-seronegative. This rearrangement joins TRBV30 to TRBJ2-7; 15 positions match TRBD2. Written as DNA, the CDR3 is TGTGCCTGGAGTAAGGGACTAGCGGGAGGATACGAGCAGTACTTC. Translation: CAWSKGLAGGYEQYF.